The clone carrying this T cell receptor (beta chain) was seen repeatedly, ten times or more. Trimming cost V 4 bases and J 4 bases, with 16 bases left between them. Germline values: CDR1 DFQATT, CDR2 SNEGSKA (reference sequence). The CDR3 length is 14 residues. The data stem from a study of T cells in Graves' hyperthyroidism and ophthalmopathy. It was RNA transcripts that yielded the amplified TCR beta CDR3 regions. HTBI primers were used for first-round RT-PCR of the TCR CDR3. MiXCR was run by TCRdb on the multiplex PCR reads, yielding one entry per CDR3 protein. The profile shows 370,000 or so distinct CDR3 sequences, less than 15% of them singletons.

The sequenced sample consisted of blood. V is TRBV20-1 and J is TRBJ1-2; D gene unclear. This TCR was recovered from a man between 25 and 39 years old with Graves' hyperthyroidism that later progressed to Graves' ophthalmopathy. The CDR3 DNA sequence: TGCAGTGCTAAGGACCGGGAAGTATTCTATGGCTACACCTTC. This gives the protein CSAKDREVFYGYTF.